These 29 T cell receptor beta chains came from one sample sequenced in a study of blood T cell repertoires in COVID-19. This table comes from immunoSEQ multiplex PCR, and its TCRdb copy is limited to in-frame clones, with some not included. Of 150,000 to 200,000 clones in the sample, approximately 79% are singletons; the top ten hold 26%. Sequencing was done on a sample of peripheral blood. All receptors come from a woman between 65 and 79 years old with acute or convalescent COVID-19.

The rearrangement joins TRBV11-2 to TRBJ2-7, with D unresolved. Germline CDR1 SGHAT, CDR2 FQNNGV. The CDR3 runs 11 residues. The V and J ends lost 4 bases and 7 bases respectively, with 8 bases between them. The CDR3 spells CASSSTLEQYF. The DNA of the CDR3 is TGTGCCAGCAGCTCTACTTTGGAGCAGTACTTC.

The V call is TRBV7-3, the J call TRBJ2-7, with TRBD2 matching over 10 bases. The CDR3 covers 14 residues. From germline, CDR1 is SGHTA and CDR2 FQGTGA. The trim removed 5 bases at V and 3 bases at J, leaving 4 bases unmatched. The CDR3 here is CASSPTSGLYEQYF. The CDR3 bases are TGTGCCAGCAGCCCGACTAGCGGGCTCTACGAGCAGTACTTC. Based on the CDR3 plus reference TRBV7-3 and TRBJ2-7, the full variable domain is GAGVSQTPSNKVTEKGKYVELRCDPISGHTALYWYRQSLGQGPEFLIYFQGTGAADDSGLPNDRFFAVRPEGSVSTLKIQRTERGDSAVYLCASSPTSGLYEQYFGPGTRLTVT.

The chain uses TRBV5-1 and TRBJ1-2; tentative D call: TRBD1 (6 bases). V was shortened by 7 bases and J by 6 bases, with 19 bases between the two germline ends. Germline CDR1 reads SGHRS; CDR2 reads YFSETQ. The CDR3 covers 14 residues. The CDR3 sequence is CASRDSAGGHGYTF. CDR3 DNA: TGCGCCAGCCGAGACAGCGCGGGGGGCCATGGCTACACCTTC. Combining the CDR3 with reference TRBV5-1 and TRBJ1-2 gives the whole variable domain KAGVTQTPRYLIKTRGQQVTLSCSPISGHRSVSWYQQTPGQGLQFLFEYFSETQRNKGNFPGRFSGRQFSNSRSEMNVSTLELGDSALYLCASRDSAGGHGYTFGSGTRLTVV.

The chain joins TRBV5-6 to TRBJ2-5; tentative D call: TRBD2 (6 bases). The germline V gene has CDR1 SGHDT and CDR2 YYEEEE. Trimming stripped 4 bases from V and 7 bases from J, with 20 bases between. CDR3 length equals 15 residues. CDR3 residues: CASSPGKYRGTTQYF. CDR3 nucleotide sequence: TGTGCCAGCAGCCCCGGGAAGTACCGGGGGACGACCCAGTACTTC. Filled out from reference TRBV5-6 and TRBJ2-5, the complete variable domain reads DAGVTQSPTHLIKTRGQQVTLRCSPKSGHDTVSWYQQALGQGPQFIFQYYEEEERQRGNFPDRFSGHQFPNYSSELNVNALLLGDSALYLCASSPGKYRGTTQYFGPGTRLLVL.

Here the CDR3 DNA reads TGTGCCAGTAGTACCGGGACAGGGGGCGCTTTAGGTGAAAAACTGTTTTTT. This encodes CASSTGTGGALGEKLFF. The chain joins TRBV19 to TRBJ1-4; TRBD1 agrees at 12 bases. This CDR3 has 17 amino acids. Germline V gives CDR1 LNHDA, CDR2 SQIVND (reference sequence). With 4 bases clipped from V and 7 bases from J, the junction kept 10 bases outside the gene matches.

The chain is built from TRBV12-5 and TRBJ1-2, with TRBD1 identical over 9 bases. The trim removed 2 bases at V and 8 bases at J, leaving 12 bases unmatched. CDR1 and CDR2 from the germline V gene are LGHNT and FRNRAP. The CDR3 loop spans 16 amino acids. The CDR3 protein is CASGLIPGQGLWGYTF. CDR3 in DNA: TGTGCTAGTGGTTTGATTCCGGGACAGGGACTCTGGGGCTACACCTTC.

V and J are TRBV5-6 and TRBJ1-5; the D is unclear. The V and J ends lost 1 base and 2 bases respectively, with 10 bases between them. This CDR3 contains 15 residues. Germline V gives CDR1 SGHDT, CDR2 YYEEEE. The CDR3: CASSLFSSGNQPQHF. As DNA, the CDR3 is TGTGCCAGCAGCTTGTTCAGCAGCGGCAATCAGCCCCAGCATTTT.

This clone was detected ten times or more. The chain employs TRBV7-8 and TRBJ2-5, with 8 bases that match TRBD2. From germline, CDR1 is SGHVS and CDR2 FQNEAQ. The V gene end was trimmed by 2 bases and the J gene end by 4 bases; junction bases not matched to a gene: 3. There are 14 residues in the CDR3. The chain's CDR3 is CASSLRSGRETQYF. For the CDR3, the DNA is TGTGCCAGCAGCTTAAGAAGCGGGAGAGAGACCCAGTACTTC.

This chain connects TRBV4-2 to TRBJ2-5, with D possibly matching TRBD1 (5 bases). The CDR3 extends over 14 amino acids. V gave up 4 bases and J gave up 5 bases, with 14 bases separating them. Germline CDR1 LGHNA, CDR2 YNFKEQ. The CDR3 is CASSPEARGETQYF. CDR3 coding DNA: TGTGCCAGCAGCCCAGAGGCAAGGGGCGAGACCCAGTACTTC.

This chain connects TRBV30 to TRBJ2-1, with TRBD1 matching 8 bases. Germline trimming cut 4 bases from V and 10 bases from J; bases unmatched to any gene: 9. CDR1 is GTSNPN, CDR2 SVGIG, per germline (reference sequence). This CDR3 is built from 13 residues. This CDR3 is CAWNLPGQGEQFF. The CDR3 region has the DNA TGTGCCTGGAACTTGCCAGGACAGGGCGAGCAGTTCTTC.

This clone is labeled hyperexpanded. V usage is TRBV28 and J usage is TRBJ2-7; 8 positions agree with TRBD1. This CDR3 spans 15 amino acids. Trimming removed 6 bases from V and 0 bases from J; junction bases left unmatched: 7. Germline V gives CDR1 MDHEN, CDR2 SYDVKM. The CDR3 reads CASRMDRASSYEQYF. The CDR3 DNA reads TGTGCCAGCAGAATGGACAGGGCAAGCTCCTACGAGCAGTACTTC.

This chain connects TRBV6-5 to TRBJ2-1; no definite D call. Germline CDR1 reads MNHEY; CDR2 reads SVGAGI. V was clipped by 6 bases and J by 5 bases, with 14 bases between them. The CDR3 extends over 14 amino acids. The CDR3 sequence is CASRNDRVHNEQFF. CDR3 sequence (DNA): TGTGCCAGCAGGAACGACCGGGTCCACAATGAGCAGTTCTTC.

This chain joins TRBV30 and TRBJ1-2, with 8 bases aligning to TRBD1. This CDR3 is built from 12 residues. V dropped 2 bases and J dropped 9; count of bases not matched to a gene: 5. Germline lookup yields CDR1 GTSNPN and CDR2 SVGIG (reference sequence). The CDR3 reads CAWSRQGFRYTF. CDR3 coding DNA: TGTGCCTGGAGTCGACAGGGGTTTCGCTACACCTTC.

The sample holds a few counts of this clone. V usage is TRBV7-8 and J usage is TRBJ2-3; TRBD2 agrees at 13 bases. Germline values: CDR1 SGHVS, CDR2 FQNEAQ. The CDR3 length is 17 residues. J was trimmed by 8 bases and V by 0 bases; bases with no gene match: 8. The CDR3: CASSLAPTSGRSGTQYF. As DNA, the CDR3 is TGTGCCAGCAGCTTAGCCCCGACTAGCGGGAGGTCGGGTACGCAGTATTTT.

This chain links TRBV7-3 with TRBJ2-7, with D perhaps matching TRBD2 (5 bases). With 5 bases removed from V and 2 bases from J, the gap between germline ends came to 13 bases. Germline loops: CDR1 SGHTA, CDR2 FQGTGA. This CDR3 comprises 14 residues. The CDR3 loop is CASSLSGSTYEQYF. CDR3 nucleotide sequence: TGTGCCAGCAGCCTCTCGGGGTCCACCTACGAGCAGTACTTC.

This clone was seen once. V and J are TRBV21-1 and TRBJ2-6; TRBD2, the table's D call, was not compared with the DNA. TRBV21-1 is a known pseudogene. The CDR3 is 17 amino acids. This chain's CDR3 is CASSKVCPKPGANVLTF. The CDR3 coding sequence is TGTGCCAGCAGCAAAGTCTGTCCTAAGCCTGGGGCCAACGTCCTGACTTTC.

The rearrangement uses TRBV7-2 and TRBJ2-7; 11 nucleotides line up with TRBD1. V shed 3 bases and J 3 bases; nucleotides not matched to a gene: 1. Germline V lookup: CDR1 SGHTA, CDR2 FQGNSA. The CDR3 is 14 residues long. The CDR3 spells CASSFGTGGYEQYF. The CDR3 nucleotides are TGTGCCAGCAGCTTCGGGACAGGGGGCTACGAGCAGTACTTC.

Details on this clone: Other nucleotide sequences in the sample specify the same CDR3. The chain uses TRBV19 and TRBJ2-2; possibly TRBD2 for D (5 bases). The CDR3 consists of 15 residues. The V and J ends lost 2 bases and 1 base respectively, with 8 bases between them. Germline CDR1 reads LNHDA; CDR2 reads SQIVND (reference sequence). DNA of the CDR3: TGTGCCAGTAGTATATTCGGAGGGAACACCGGGGAGCTGTTTTTT. Its protein is CASSIFGGNTGELFF.

The chain is built from TRBV5-1 and TRBJ2-2; D not certain. V lost 4 bases to trimming and J lost 4 bases, with 17 bases between them. This CDR3 has 16 amino acids. Germline assignment: CDR1 SGHRS and CDR2 YFSETQ. The CDR3 nucleotides are TGCGCCAGCAGCCCTGTTGGTAGGAGAGGCACCGGGGAGCTGTTTTTT. This encodes CASSPVGRRGTGELFF.

The chain carries TRBV2 and TRBJ2-3; 10 bases fit TRBD2. The CDR3 is 15 residues long. Per the germline V gene, CDR1 is SNHLY and CDR2 is FYNNEI. Trimming cost V 3 bases and J 5 bases; bases outside gene matches: 5. DNA for the CDR3: TGTGCCAGCAGTGATCGGGCTAGCGGGAGAGATACGCAGTATTTT. As protein: CASSDRASGRDTQYF.

The chain carries TRBV7-2 and TRBJ1-3; D not certain. Between the trimmed V and J ends, which lost 5 bases and 3 bases, there was a span of 14 bases. This CDR3 is built from 15 residues. Germline lookup yields CDR1 SGHTA and CDR2 FQGNSA. The DNA of the CDR3 is TGTGCCAGCAGCCCGATTGGTGGGAGTGGAAACACCATATATTTT. Translating it yields CASSPIGGSGNTIYF.

The chain links TRBV7-6 to TRBJ2-2; 13 nucleotides line up with TRBD2. The ends lost 6 bases at V and 4 bases at J; junction bases unmatched: 5. This CDR3 has 16 amino acids. Germline V gives CDR1 SGHVS, CDR2 FNYEAQ. The CDR3 region has the DNA TGTGCCAGCAGTCGCGGACTAGCGGGAGTCACCGGGGAGCTGTTTTTT. It specifies CASSRGLAGVTGELFF.

The V gene is TRBV25-1, the J gene TRBJ2-2; D unclear. Trimming took off 7 bases at V and 2 bases at J, with 5 bases between the two ends. In germline, CDR1 is MGHDK, CDR2 SYGVNS. The CDR3 contains 12 residues. The CDR3 reads CASTRNTGELFF. CDR3 nucleotide sequence: TGTGCCAGCACTAGAAACACCGGGGAGCTGTTTTTT.

V usage is TRBV2 and J usage is TRBJ2-2; TRBD1 agrees at 7 bases. CDR3 length: 16 residues. The V segment lost 7 bases and the J segment 5 bases; nucleotides outside the gene matches: 13. In germline, CDR1 is SNHLY, CDR2 FYNNEI. The CDR3 sequence is CASKRAGPTGTGELFF. CDR3 DNA sequence: TGTGCCAGCAAGAGGGCCGGCCCGACAGGGACCGGGGAGCTGTTTTTT.

This clone was seen a single time. This chain uses TRBV24-1 with TRBJ2-3, with D perhaps matching TRBD2 (5 bases). The germline V and J ends were trimmed by 12 bases and 6 bases, with 15 bases remaining between them. Germline lookup yields CDR1 KGHDR and CDR2 SFDVKD. The CDR3 is 12 amino acids. CDR3: CASGKTGDTQYF. CDR3 DNA: TGTGCCTCAGGAAAAACGGGGGATACGCAGTATTTT.

The chain couples TRBV4-1 to TRBJ2-3; weak D call: TRBD2 (5 bases). The CDR3 consists of 22 residues. Germline V gene lookup returns CDR1 MGHRA and CDR2 YSYEKL. V lost 0 bases and J 5 bases, leaving 33 bases between the germline ends. For the CDR3, the DNA is TGCGCCAGCAGCCAAGAACATGGGATAAAAAGGGCGGGTAACGGCGGTAAAGATACGCAGTATTTT. Translation gives CASSQEHGIKRAGNGGKDTQYF.

V gene TRBV2 combines with J gene TRBJ2-5; the D gene is possibly TRBD2 (6 bases). V was pared by 5 bases and J by 2 bases, with 9 bases between. The germline V gene has CDR1 SNHLY and CDR2 FYNNEI. CDR3 size: 13 residues. The CDR3 sequence: CASSYSGQETQYF. CDR3 in DNA: TGTGCCAGCAGTTATAGCGGACAAGAGACCCAGTACTTC. Using reference TRBV2 and TRBJ2-5 for the parts outside the CDR3, the full variable domain is EPEVTQTPSHQVTQMGQEVILRCVPISNHLYFYWYRQILGQKVEFLVSFYNNEISEKSEIFDDQFSVERPDGSNFTLKIRSTKLEDSAMYFCASSYSGQETQYFGPGTRLLVL.

V is TRBV18 and J is TRBJ2-7; 12 bases are a match to TRBD1. The CDR3 runs 17 residues. Looked up from germline, CDR1 is KGHSH and CDR2 is LQKENI. V gave up 4 bases and J gave up 6 bases; unmatched junction bases: 13. CDR3 in DNA: TGTGCCAGCTCACGACTGACTCCGGGACAGGGGGCTCCCGAGCAGTACTTC. Amino acid sequence: CASSRLTPGQGAPEQYF.

This chain uses TRBV30 with TRBJ1-6; no reliable D call. Germline CDR1 and CDR2: GTSNPN and SVGIG (reference sequence). V shed 1 base and J shed 6 bases, with 16 bases lying between them. The CDR3 has 16 amino acids. The DNA of the CDR3 is TGTGCCTGGAGTGACCGGTTGACACTTGGTAATTCACCCCTCCACTTT. It translates to CAWSDRLTLGNSPLHF.